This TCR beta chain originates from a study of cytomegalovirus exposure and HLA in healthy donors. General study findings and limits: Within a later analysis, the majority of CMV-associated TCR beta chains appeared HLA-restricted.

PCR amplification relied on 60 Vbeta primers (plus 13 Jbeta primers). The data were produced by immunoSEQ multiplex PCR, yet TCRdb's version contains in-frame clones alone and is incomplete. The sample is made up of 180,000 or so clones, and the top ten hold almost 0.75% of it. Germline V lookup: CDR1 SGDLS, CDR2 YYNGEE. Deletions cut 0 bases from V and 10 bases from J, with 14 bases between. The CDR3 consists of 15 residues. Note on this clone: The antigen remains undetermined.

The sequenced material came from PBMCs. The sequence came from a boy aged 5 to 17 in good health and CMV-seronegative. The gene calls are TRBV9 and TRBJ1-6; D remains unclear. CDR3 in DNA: TGTGCCAGCAGCGTAGAATTGGCGACTGGGTCACCCCTCCACTTT. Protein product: CASSVELATGSPLHF.